The 22 T cell receptor beta chains below all came from one sample that was sequenced in a study of cytomegalovirus exposure and HLA in healthy donors. It was with 60 Vbeta and 13 Jbeta primers that the PCR ran. Using immunoSEQ multiplex PCR, the repertoire was profiled, and TCRdb retains in-frame clones only, with some absent. The table includes under 150,000 clones, roughly 76% detected once. The sample taken for sequencing was PBMCs. The receptor source for this set is a man aged 18 to 29 in good health and CMV-seronegative.

The genes are TRBV29-1 and TRBJ1-5; 8 bases are shared with TRBD1. Germline CDR1 is SQVTM and CDR2 is ANQGSEA. The CDR3 is 12 amino acids. V was clipped by 6 bases and J by 6 bases; unmatched bases: 4. CDR3 sequence: CSVQGAGQPQHF. In DNA form, the CDR3 reads TGCAGCGTCCAGGGGGCAGGTCAGCCCCAGCATTTT.

This rearrangement joins TRBV5-1 to TRBJ2-5; tentative D call: TRBD1 (6 bases). Germline values: CDR1 SGHRS, CDR2 YFSETQ. There are 15 residues in the CDR3. Trimming shortened V by 0 bases and J by 5 bases, and 14 bases separated the two germline ends. The CDR3, as DNA: TGCGCCAGCAGCTTGGGGGCGTCTAGGGGGGAGACCCAGTACTTC. Its protein is CASSLGASRGETQYF.

This clone was detected a few times. The rearrangement joins TRBV19 to TRBJ2-7; no firm D call. Germline CDR1 LNHDA, CDR2 SQIVND (reference sequence). V was clipped by 6 bases and J by 2 bases, with 14 bases between them. This CDR3 has 14 amino acids. CDR3 DNA sequence: TGTGCCAGTAGAACTATGGCGTCGGCCTACGAGCAGTACTTC. Its protein is CASRTMASAYEQYF.

V gene TRBV6-1 combines with J gene TRBJ1-1; D call uncertain. The CDR3 consists of 13 residues. Germline CDR1 is MNHNS and CDR2 is SASEGT. Trimming left V 2 bases short and J 3 bases short, with 7 bases between. CDR3 DNA: TGTGCCAGCAGTGAATTACACGACACTGAAGCTTTCTTT. Protein: CASSELHDTEAFF.

This chain links TRBV6-5 with TRBJ2-1; 9 bases line up with TRBD1. This CDR3 spans 15 amino acids. CDR1 is MNHEY and CDR2 is SVGAGI in the germline V gene. Trimming removed 6 bases from V and 9 bases from J; junction bases left unmatched: 12. The CDR3: CASRSGTGSIGEQFF. CDR3 sequence (DNA): TGTGCCAGCAGGTCCGGGACAGGGTCTATCGGTGAGCAGTTCTTC.

The CDR3 DNA reads TGTGCCACCAGTCCGGTTATCACCGGGGAGCTGTTTTTT. Amino acid sequence: CATSPVITGELFF. The rearrangement uses TRBV15 and TRBJ2-2; D call uncertain. Looked up from germline, CDR1 is LNHNV and CDR2 is YYDKDF (reference sequence). V was shortened by 6 bases and J by 4 bases, with 9 bases between the two germline ends. The CDR3 runs to 13 residues.

This chain connects TRBV2 to TRBJ2-5; 7 positions match TRBD2. The DNA end is more similar to TRBJ2-7, so the J call may be wrong. The CDR3 has 12 residues. Germline values: CDR1 SNHLY, CDR2 FYNNEI. The CDR3 reads CATREGTYEQYF. As DNA, the CDR3 is TGTGCCACCAGGGAGGGTACCTACGAGCAGTACTTC.

This clone was counted once. The genes are TRBV28 and TRBJ1-1; the D gene is possibly TRBD1 (5 bases). Germline V gene lookup returns CDR1 MDHEN and CDR2 SYDVKM. With 5 bases removed from V and 5 bases from J, the gap between germline ends came to 12 bases. This CDR3 region has 13 residues. CDR3: CASSPPGGTEAFF. CDR3 in DNA: TGTGCCAGCAGTCCCCCCGGGGGGACTGAAGCTTTCTTT.

The chain combines TRBV30 with TRBJ1-5; D gene uncertain. Per germline, CDR1 GTSNPN and CDR2 SVGIG (reference sequence). Trimming removed 3 bases at V and 1 base at J, with 4 bases between. The CDR3 length is 12 residues. The CDR3 sequence: CAWSGSNQPQHF. CDR3 DNA sequence: TGTGCCTGGAGCGGGAGCAATCAGCCCCAGCATTTT. The variable domain in full, with the rest retrieved from reference TRBV30 and TRBJ1-5, is SQTIHQWPATLVQPVGSPLSLECTVEGTSNPNLYWYRQAAGRGLQLLFYSVGIGQISSEVPQNLSASRPQDRQFILSSKKLLLSDSGFYLCAWSGSNQPQHFGDGTRLSIL.

V usage is TRBV27 and J usage is TRBJ1-2; D remains ambiguous. The germline gives CDR1 MNHEY, CDR2 SMNVEV (reference sequence). Between the trimmed V and J ends, which lost 5 bases and 7 bases, there was a span of 20 bases. This CDR3 is 15 amino acids long. As DNA, the CDR3 is TGTGCCAGCAGTATCCTCGCCGCGGGTCGTGGTGGCTACACCTTC. Translated, it gives CASSILAAGRGGYTF.

The genes are TRBV6-1 and TRBJ2-7; TRBD1 matches at 8 bases. Looked up from germline, CDR1 is MNHNS and CDR2 is SASEGT. This CDR3 spans 16 amino acids. Trimming at V came to 4 bases and at J to 0 bases, leaving 8 bases not matched to a gene. CDR3 region: CASSGSSGTGSYEQYF. DNA for the CDR3: TGTGCCAGCAGTGGTAGTTCCGGGACAGGCTCCTACGAGCAGTACTTC.

This clone showed up just a few times. The V call is TRBV6-5, the J call TRBJ2-3; 8 bases map to TRBD2. With 0 bases clipped from V and 2 bases from J, the junction kept 4 bases outside the gene matches. Germline loops: CDR1 MNHEY, CDR2 SVGAGI. The CDR3 is made up of 16 amino acids. The CDR3: CASSYSAGGTTDTQYF. CDR3 DNA: TGTGCCAGCAGTTACTCGGCGGGAGGTACCACAGATACGCAGTATTTT.

This chain's CDR3 is CASSDTSGSPNEQFF. CDR3 in DNA: TGTGCCAGCAGTGACACTAGCGGGAGTCCCAATGAGCAGTTCTTC. The chain links TRBV6-4 to TRBJ2-1, with 11 bases fitting TRBD2. The CDR3 contains 15 residues. The germline V gene has CDR1 MRHNA and CDR2 SNTAGT. After removal of 2 bases from V and 6 bases from J, the junction contained 3 bases not matched to a gene.

This sequence joins TRBV7-8 and TRBJ1-5, with D hard to call. The CDR3 is 15 residues long. The V gene lost 3 bases and the J gene lost 1 base, with 10 bases spanning the gap. Germline CDR1 is SGHVS and CDR2 is FQNEAQ. The CDR3 nucleotides are TGTGCCAGCAGCTTGGAGGGTGCCAGCAATCAGCCCCAGCATTTT. This encodes CASSLEGASNQPQHF.

This clone was observed once. CDR3 nucleotides: TGTGCCAGTAGTATAGGGACTAGGTCCTACACCGGGGAGCTGTTTTTT. Protein: CASSIGTRSYTGELFF. The chain has TRBV19 and TRBJ2-2, with 7 bases identical to TRBD2. CDR1 is LNHDA and CDR2 is SQIVND in the germline V gene (reference sequence). The CDR3 runs 16 residues. V was pared by 1 base and J by 3 bases, with 5 bases of the junction left unmatched. The variable domain in full, completed from reference TRBV19 and TRBJ2-2, reads DGGITQSPKYLFRKEGQNVTLSCEQNLNHDAMYWYRQDPGQGLRLIYYSQIVNDFQKGDIAEGYSVSREKKESFPLTVTSAQKNPTAFYLCASSIGTRSYTGELFFGEGSRLTVL.

The chain is built from TRBV10-3 and TRBJ2-3; 7 bases are a match to TRBD2. The V and J ends lost 7 bases and 2 bases, in that order; junction bases with no gene match: 12. Germline lookup yields CDR1 ENHRY and CDR2 SYGVKD. This CDR3 comprises 16 residues. The CDR3 DNA reads TGTGCCATCAACCGAGGGGAGGGCCTGTTCACAGATACGCAGTATTTT. This codes for CAINRGEGLFTDTQYF.

The chain has TRBV19 and TRBJ1-5; no firm D call. V lost 1 base and J lost 3, with 13 bases in between. The CDR3 extends over 16 amino acids. Germline V gives CDR1 LNHDA, CDR2 SQIVND (reference sequence). The CDR3 is CASSIVAGSFNQPQHF. CDR3 in DNA: TGTGCCAGTAGTATAGTCGCGGGGTCCTTCAATCAGCCCCAGCATTTT.

This sequence joins TRBV7-9 and TRBJ2-5, with D possibly being TRBD1 (5 bases). V was pared by 1 base and J by 1 base, with 10 bases between. Germline assignment: CDR1 SEHNR and CDR2 FQNEAQ (reference sequence). The CDR3 has 15 residues. DNA of the CDR3: TGTGCCAGCAGCTTAGTTCTGGGGCTCCAAGAGACCCAGTACTTC. Translated: CASSLVLGLQETQYF. The full variable domain, completed using reference TRBV7-9 and TRBJ2-5, is DTGVSQNPRHKITKRGQNVTFRCDPISEHNRLYWYRQTLGQGPEFLTYFQNEAQLEKSRLLSDRFSAERPKGSFSTLEIQRTEQGDSAMYLCASSLVLGLQETQYFGPGTRLLVL.

This clone was counted a few times. The chain links TRBV23-1 to TRBJ2-4, with D possibly TRBD1 on 6 matching bases. TRBV23-1 is placed among ORFs of uncertain function. The CDR3 sequence is 14 residues long. The V and J ends lost 2 bases and 1 base respectively, with 6 bases between them. The CDR3 nucleotides are TGCGCCAGCAGTCAAGACAGGGCCAAAAACATTCAGTACTTC. Amino acids: CASSQDRAKNIQYF.

The chain combines TRBV7-8 with TRBJ2-7, with TRBD2 identical over 10 bases. In germline, CDR1 is SGHVS, CDR2 FQNEAQ. The CDR3 sequence is 16 residues long. V dropped 1 base and J dropped 4; count of bases not matched to a gene: 7. The CDR3 protein is CASSLVDSGGSYEQYF. In DNA, the CDR3 is TGTGCCAGCAGCTTAGTCGATAGCGGGGGGAGTTACGAGCAGTACTTC.

As to this clone: The junction differs from germline at one of its ends, possibly a read error. This rearrangement joins TRBV27 to TRBJ1-1, with 8 bases matching TRBD1. The CDR3 runs 13 residues. The germline V gene encodes CDR1 MNHEY and CDR2 SMNVEV (reference sequence). CDR3 bases: TGTGCCAGCAGTCCTCGACAGGGGTCTGACGCTTCCTTT. Amino acid sequence: CASSPRQGSDASF.

V usage is TRBV11-2 and J usage is TRBJ1-6; D may be TRBD1 (6 bases). Trimming left V 6 bases short and J 7 bases short, with 16 bases between. The germline gives CDR1 SGHAT, CDR2 FQNNGV. This CDR3 has 15 amino acids. CDR3 amino acids: CASRHTGTLNSPLHF. CDR3 nucleotides: TGTGCCAGCAGACATACAGGGACCCTGAATTCACCCCTCCACTTT.